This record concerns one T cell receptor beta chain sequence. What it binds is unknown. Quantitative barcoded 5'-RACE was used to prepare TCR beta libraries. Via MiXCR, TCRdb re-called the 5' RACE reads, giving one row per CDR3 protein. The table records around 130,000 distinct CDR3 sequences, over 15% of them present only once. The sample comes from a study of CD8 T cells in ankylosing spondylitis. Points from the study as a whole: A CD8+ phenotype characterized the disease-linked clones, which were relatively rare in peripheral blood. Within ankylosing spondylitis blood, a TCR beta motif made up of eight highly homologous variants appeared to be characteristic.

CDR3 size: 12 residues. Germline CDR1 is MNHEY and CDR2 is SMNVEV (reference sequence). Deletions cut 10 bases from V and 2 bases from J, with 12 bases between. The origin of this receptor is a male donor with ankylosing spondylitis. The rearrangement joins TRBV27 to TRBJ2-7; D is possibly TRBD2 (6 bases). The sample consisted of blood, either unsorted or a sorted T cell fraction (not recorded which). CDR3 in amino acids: CATGTPTYEQYF. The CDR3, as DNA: TGTGCCACGGGGACTCCAACCTACGAGCAGTACTTC.